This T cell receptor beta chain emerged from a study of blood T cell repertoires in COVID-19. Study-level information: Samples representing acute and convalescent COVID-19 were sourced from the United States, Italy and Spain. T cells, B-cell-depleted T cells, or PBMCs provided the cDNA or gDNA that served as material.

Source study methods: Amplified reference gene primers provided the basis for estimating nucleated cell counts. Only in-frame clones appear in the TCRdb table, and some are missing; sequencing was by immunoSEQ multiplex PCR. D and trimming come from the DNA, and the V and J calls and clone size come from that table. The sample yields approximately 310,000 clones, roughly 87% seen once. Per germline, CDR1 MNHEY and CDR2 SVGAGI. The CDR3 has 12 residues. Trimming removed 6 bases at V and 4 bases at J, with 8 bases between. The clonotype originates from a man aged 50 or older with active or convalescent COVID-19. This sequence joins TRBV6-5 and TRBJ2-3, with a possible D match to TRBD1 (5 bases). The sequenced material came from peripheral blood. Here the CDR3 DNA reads TGTGCCAGCAGAGACAGTTCAGATACGCAGTATTTT. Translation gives CASRDSSDTQYF.